This TCR beta chain was captured by sequencing in a study of a mutant IDH1 vaccine in newly diagnosed glioma (dated by TCRdb to the early 2020s). Background for the entire study: Eight vaccinations were administered to patients in weeks 1, 3, 5, 7, 11, 15, 19 and 23, corresponding to visits V03 through V10. Vaccination was initiated 4-6 weeks after radiotherapy alone, or concurrently with temozolomide cycles in the chemotherapy-containing groups. Of the approximately 34 patients who were treated, about 60% were male and approximately 38% were female, and the mean age was around 41 years. Before enrollment, patients had received standard therapy of radiotherapy alone, temozolomide alone, or radiochemotherapy with temozolomide; most received the combination. Peripheral blood was drawn at six visits: V03 (baseline), V05, V07, V10, V12 and V13. Longitudinal TCRB deep sequencing was done for 25 to 30 treated patients, wherever samples were available for exploratory analyses. General findings and caveats noted by the study authors: Availability determined which PBMC samples were chosen for TCRB deep sequencing. According to the authors, sample limitations meant that analyses of patient blood samples could not be reproduced. Immune responses induced by the vaccine were seen in around 93% of patients across multiple MHC alleles. Pseudoprogression seemed to be unrelated to changes in the top peripheral T cell clonotypes found by TCRB sequencing.

What this sample's time point label stands for: week 5, during vaccination. A 20-mer mutant IDH1 peptide at 300 micrograms in Montanide made up each vaccine dose, which was injected subcutaneously together with topical imiquimod. Donors had newly diagnosed WHO grade 3 or 4 IDH1-mutant astrocytomas with loss of nuclear ATRX. The samples were drawn from NOA16, a multicentre, single-arm, open-label phase I trial in Germany that tested a mutant IDH1 peptide vaccine in humans for the first time. Genomic DNA for TCRB sequencing was extracted from EDTA blood using the DNeasy Blood and Tissue Kit. Reading from cysteine to phenylalanine, the CDR3 counts 16 amino acids. Of all the DNA, just the CDR3 is kept, 48 bases in frame from base 1. Per the germline V gene, SGHRS is the CDR1 and YFSETQ is the CDR2. Trimming costs V 0 bases and J 1 base, and their ends lie 13 bases apart. Libraries were prepared through the immunoSEQ multiplex PCR assay. Rearranged TCR beta chain sequences were amplified using the hsTCRB Kit according to the manufacturer's protocol. TCRB libraries were sequenced on an Illumina MiSeq. The published analysis was carried out like this. The kit vendor's proprietary platform handled demultiplexing, trimming and gene mapping. TCRdb took over this immuneACCESS table, retaining in-frame rearrangements with V and J assigned. Such tables are incomplete; in checked studies, under half of the missing clones stem from an unresolved V gene, and the remainder is unexplained. The V and J calls and clone size were taken over from that table, and D and trimming were inferred from the DNA. The sample records tens of thousands of clones, 65% to 85% of which are singletons. Together, the top ten hold about 7.7% of the sample.

In its sample, this clone was seen once. The clone's antigen remains unknown. No base-level quality is on record; no much larger clone is a single base apart. The sequence is built from TRBV5-1 and TRBJ1-1, with TRBD1 perhaps the D gene, on 6 matching bases. The sequence was obtained from a man aged 40-50 years with glioma. Some clones in this sample may be carry-over from other donors' samples. The sample consisted of PBMCs, taken from a glioma patient whose treatment included an IDH1 peptide vaccine. In nucleotides, the sequence is TGCGCCAGCAGCTTGGCGGGGGTGGGGGCGAACACTGAAGCTTTCTTT. Translation gives CASSLAGVGANTEAFF.